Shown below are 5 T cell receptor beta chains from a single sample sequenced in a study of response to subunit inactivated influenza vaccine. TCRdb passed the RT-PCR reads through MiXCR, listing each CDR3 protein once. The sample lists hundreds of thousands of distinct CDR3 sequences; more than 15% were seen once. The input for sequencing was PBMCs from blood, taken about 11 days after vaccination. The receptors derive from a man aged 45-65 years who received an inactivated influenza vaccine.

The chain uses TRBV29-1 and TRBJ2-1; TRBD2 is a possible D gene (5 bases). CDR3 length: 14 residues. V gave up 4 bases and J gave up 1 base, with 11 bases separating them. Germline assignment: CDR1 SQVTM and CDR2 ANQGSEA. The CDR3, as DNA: TGCAGCGTTGGGACTCCGATTTCCTACAATGAGCAGTTCTTC. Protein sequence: CSVGTPISYNEQFF.

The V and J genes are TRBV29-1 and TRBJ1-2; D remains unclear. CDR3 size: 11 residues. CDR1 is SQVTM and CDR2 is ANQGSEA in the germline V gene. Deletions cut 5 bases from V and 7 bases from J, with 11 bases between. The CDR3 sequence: CSVSTPSGYTF. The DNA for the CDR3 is TGCAGCGTTTCAACTCCGTCTGGCTACACCTTC. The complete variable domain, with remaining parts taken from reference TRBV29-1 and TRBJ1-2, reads SAVISQKPSRDICQRGTSLTIQCQVDSQVTMMFWYRQQPGQSLTLIATANQGSEATYESGFVIDKFPISRPNLTFSTLTVSNMSPEDSSIYLCSVSTPSGYTFGSGTRLTVV.

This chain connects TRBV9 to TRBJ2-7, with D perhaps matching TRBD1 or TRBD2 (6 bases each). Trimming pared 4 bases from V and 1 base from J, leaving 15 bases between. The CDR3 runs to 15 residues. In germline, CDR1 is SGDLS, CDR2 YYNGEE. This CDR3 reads CASSKGGHSSYEQYF. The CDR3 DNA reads TGTGCCAGCAGCAAGGGGGGCCACTCATCCTACGAGCAGTACTTC.

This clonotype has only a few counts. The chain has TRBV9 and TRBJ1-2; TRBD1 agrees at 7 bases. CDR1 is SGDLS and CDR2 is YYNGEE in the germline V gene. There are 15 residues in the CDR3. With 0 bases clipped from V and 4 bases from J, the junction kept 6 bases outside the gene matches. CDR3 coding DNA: TGTGCCAGCAGCGTAGCCGCAGGGGGTGGCTATGGCTACACCTTC. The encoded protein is CASSVAAGGGYGYTF.

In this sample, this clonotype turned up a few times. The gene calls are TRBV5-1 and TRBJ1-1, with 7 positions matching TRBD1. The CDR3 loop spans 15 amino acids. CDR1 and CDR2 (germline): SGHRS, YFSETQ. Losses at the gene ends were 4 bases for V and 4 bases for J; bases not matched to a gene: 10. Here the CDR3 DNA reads TGCGCCAGCAGCCCCCCAGGACAGGTTGGCACTGAAGCTTTCTTT. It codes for CASSPPGQVGTEAFF.